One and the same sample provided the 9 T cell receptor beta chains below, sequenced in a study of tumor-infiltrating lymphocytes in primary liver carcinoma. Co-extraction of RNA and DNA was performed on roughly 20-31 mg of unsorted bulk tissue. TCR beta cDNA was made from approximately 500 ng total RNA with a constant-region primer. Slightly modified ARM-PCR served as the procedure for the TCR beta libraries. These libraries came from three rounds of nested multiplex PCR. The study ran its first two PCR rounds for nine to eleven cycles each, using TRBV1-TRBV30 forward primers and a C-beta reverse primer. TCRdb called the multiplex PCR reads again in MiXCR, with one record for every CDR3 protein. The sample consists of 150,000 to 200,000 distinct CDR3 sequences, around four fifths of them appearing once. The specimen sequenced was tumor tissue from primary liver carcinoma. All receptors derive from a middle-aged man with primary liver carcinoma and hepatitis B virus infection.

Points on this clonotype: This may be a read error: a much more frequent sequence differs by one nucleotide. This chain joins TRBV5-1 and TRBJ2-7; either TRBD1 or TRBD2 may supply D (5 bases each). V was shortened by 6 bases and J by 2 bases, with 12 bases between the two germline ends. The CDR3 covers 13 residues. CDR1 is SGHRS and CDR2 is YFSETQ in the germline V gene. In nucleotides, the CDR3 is TGCGCCAGCACCTGGGACGGAGCCTACGAGCAGTACTTC. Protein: CASTWDGAYEQYF.

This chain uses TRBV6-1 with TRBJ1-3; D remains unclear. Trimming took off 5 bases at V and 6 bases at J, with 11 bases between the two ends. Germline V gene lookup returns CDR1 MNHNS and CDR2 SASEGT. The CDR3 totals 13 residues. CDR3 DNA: TGTGCCAGCAGTCCAAACGGTAAAAACACCATATATTTT. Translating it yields CASSPNGKNTIYF.

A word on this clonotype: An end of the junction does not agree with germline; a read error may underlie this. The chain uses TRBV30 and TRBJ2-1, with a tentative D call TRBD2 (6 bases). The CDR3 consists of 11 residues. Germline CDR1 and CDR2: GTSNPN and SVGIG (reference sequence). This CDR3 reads CGWGEYNEQFF. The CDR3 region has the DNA TGTGGCTGGGGGGAATACAATGAGCAGTTCTTC.

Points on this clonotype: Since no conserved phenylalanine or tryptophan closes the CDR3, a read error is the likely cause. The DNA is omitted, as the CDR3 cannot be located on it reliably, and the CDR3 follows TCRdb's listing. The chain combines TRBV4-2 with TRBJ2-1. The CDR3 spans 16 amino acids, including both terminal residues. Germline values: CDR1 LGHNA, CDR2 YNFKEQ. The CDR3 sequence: CASSQHLGTGNNELFI.

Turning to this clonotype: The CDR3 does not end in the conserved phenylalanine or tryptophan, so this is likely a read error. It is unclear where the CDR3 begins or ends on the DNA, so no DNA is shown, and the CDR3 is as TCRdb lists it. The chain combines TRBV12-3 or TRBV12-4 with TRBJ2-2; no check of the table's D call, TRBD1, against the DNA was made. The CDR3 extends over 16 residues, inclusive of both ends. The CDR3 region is CASSPRRRTNTGELFY.

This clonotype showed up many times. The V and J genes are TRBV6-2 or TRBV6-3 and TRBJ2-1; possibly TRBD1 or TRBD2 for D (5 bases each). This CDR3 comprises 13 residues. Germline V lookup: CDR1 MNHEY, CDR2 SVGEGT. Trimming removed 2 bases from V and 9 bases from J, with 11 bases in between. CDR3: CASSYDAGTEQFF. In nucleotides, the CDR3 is TGTGCCAGCAGTTACGACGCAGGGACTGAGCAGTTCTTC.

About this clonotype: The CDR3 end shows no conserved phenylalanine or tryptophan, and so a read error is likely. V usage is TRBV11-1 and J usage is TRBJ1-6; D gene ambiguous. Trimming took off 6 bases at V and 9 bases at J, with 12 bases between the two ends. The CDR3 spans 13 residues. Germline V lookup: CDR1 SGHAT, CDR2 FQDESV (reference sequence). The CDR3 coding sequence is TGTGCCAGCAGGAAGGCACGGGGTTCACCCCTCCACTTA. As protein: CASRKARGSPLHL.

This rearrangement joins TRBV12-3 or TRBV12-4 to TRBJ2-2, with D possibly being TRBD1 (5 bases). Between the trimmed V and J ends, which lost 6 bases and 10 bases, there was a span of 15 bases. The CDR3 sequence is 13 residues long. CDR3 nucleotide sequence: TGTGCCAGCAGGGCCCAGGGTGCCTTGGAGCTGTTTTTT. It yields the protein CASRAQGALELFF.

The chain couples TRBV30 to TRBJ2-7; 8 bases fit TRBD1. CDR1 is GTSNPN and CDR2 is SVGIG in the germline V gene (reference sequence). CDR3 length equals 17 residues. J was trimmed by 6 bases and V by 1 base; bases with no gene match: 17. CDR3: CAWSEIHAGGYYGEQYF. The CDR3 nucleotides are TGTGCCTGGAGTGAAATACACGCAGGGGGCTACTACGGCGAGCAGTACTTC. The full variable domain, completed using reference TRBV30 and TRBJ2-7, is SQTIHQWPATLVQPVGSPLSLECTVEGTSNPNLYWYRQAAGRGLQLLFYSVGIGQISSEVPQNLSASRPQDRQFILSSKKLLLSDSGFYLCAWSEIHAGGYYGEQYFGPGTRLTVT.